A selection of T cell receptor beta chains follows, all from one sample in a study of T cell responses to AZD1222 COVID-19 vaccine. Measured with immunoSEQ multiplex PCR; TCRdb has only the in-frame clones, and not every one. Of approximately 130,000 clones in the sample, over 90% were seen once. The sample here was peripheral blood, taken on day 0 of AZD1222 vaccination. The receptors here all came from an adult in good health. CDR3s include the opening cysteine and the closing phenylalanine or tryptophan. Fields, in order: CDR3 DNA, CDR3 protein, V gene, D gene, clone size, J gene. A D gene is named only where the DNA matches it firmly. The size of a clone is reported for some rows only, either as once, few or many, or as a class for expanded clones.

DNA: TGTGCCGCATCTCCCGGGACAAAAATAGACAATGAGCAGTTCTTC; CDR3: CAASPGTKIDNEQFF; V: TRBV10-3; D: NA; size: NA; J: TRBJ2-1
DNA: TGTGCCAGCAGCTCCTACAGGGGTAGCTCACCCCTCCACTTT; CDR3: CASSSYRGSSPLHF; V: TRBV7-2; D: TRBD1; size: NA; J: TRBJ1-6
DNA: TGTGCCAGCGTTCGGGACAGGAACTATGGCTACACCTTC; CDR3: CASVRDRNYGYTF; V: TRBV2; D: TRBD1; size: NA; J: TRBJ1-2
DNA: TGCGCCAGCAGCTTGGGTCCCGGGGGGCGACCTATATATACGCAGTATTTT; CDR3: CASSLGPGGRPIYTQYF; V: TRBV5-1; D: NA; size: once; J: TRBJ2-3
DNA: TGTGCCAGCAGCTCACGGGGAGGGACTAATTCACCCCTCCACTTT; CDR3: CASSSRGGTNSPLHF; V: TRBV7-6; D: NA; size: NA; J: TRBJ1-6
DNA: TGTGCCAGCGGGGCCAGGGGCGGTTATAGCAATCAGCCCCAGCATTTT; CDR3: CASGARGGYSNQPQHF; V: TRBV2; D: NA; size: NA; J: TRBJ1-5
DNA: TGTGCCAGCGGACGGAACTATGGCTACACCTTC; CDR3: CASGRNYGYTF; V: TRBV27; D: NA; size: NA; J: TRBJ1-2
DNA: TGTGCCAGCAGCCCCCGGGGGTCTTCTGAAAAACTGTTTTTT; CDR3: CASSPRGSSEKLFF; V: TRBV9; D: NA; size: NA; J: TRBJ1-4
DNA: TGCGCCAGCAGCACCGCCGGGCCCTCTGGGGCCAACGTCCTGACTTTC; CDR3: CASSTAGPSGANVLTF; V: TRBV5-1; D: NA; size: once; J: TRBJ2-6
DNA: TGCGCCAGCAGCTCTACAGGGGGGAGAAACTATGGCTACACCTTC; CDR3: CASSSTGGRNYGYTF; V: TRBV5-1; D: TRBD1; size: once; J: TRBJ1-2
DNA: TGTGCCATCAGTGACCGACAGGGGTCTAATGAAAAACTGTTTTTT; CDR3: CAISDRQGSNEKLFF; V: TRBV10-3; D: TRBD1; size: NA; J: TRBJ1-4
DNA: TGTGCCAGCAGTCGGGACAGAACCACTGAAGCTTTCTTT; CDR3: CASSRDRTTEAFF; V: TRBV6-5; D: TRBD1; size: NA; J: TRBJ1-1
DNA: TGTGCCAGCAGCTTAGGTTCAGGGACTAACTATGGCTACACCTTC; CDR3: CASSLGSGTNYGYTF; V: TRBV7-2; D: NA; size: NA; J: TRBJ1-2
DNA: TGCAGTGCCGAACCTGACAATGAGCAGTTCTTC; CDR3: CSAEPDNEQFF; V: TRBV20-1; D: NA; size: NA; J: TRBJ2-1
DNA: TGTGCCATCAGTTCACAGGGCACTGAAGCTTTCTTT; CDR3: CAISSQGTEAFF; V: TRBV10-3; D: NA; size: NA; J: TRBJ1-1
DNA: TGTGCCAGCAGCTTAGCCCCCCCAGGGACCTCTGGAAACACCATATATTTT; CDR3: CASSLAPPGTSGNTIYF; V: TRBV7-8; D: NA; size: NA; J: TRBJ1-3
DNA: TGCAGTGCTAGTGTGGGGGACTATGGCTACACCTTC; CDR3: CSASVGDYGYTF; V: TRBV20-1; D: NA; size: few; J: TRBJ1-2
DNA: TGCAGCGTTGAGGCAGGGGAAGAGACCCAGTACTTC; CDR3: CSVEAGEETQYF; V: TRBV29-1; D: NA; size: NA; J: TRBJ2-5
DNA: TGTGCCAGCAGCTGGGGACTAGCGGGGGAAGGAGGTGAGCAGTTCTTC; CDR3: CASSWGLAGEGGEQFF; V: TRBV5-4; D: TRBD2; size: NA; J: TRBJ2-1
DNA: TGTGCCAGTAGTACTCAGGGCGGCACTGAAGCTTTCTTT; CDR3: CASSTQGGTEAFF; V: TRBV19; D: NA; size: NA; J: TRBJ1-1
DNA: TGTGCCAGCAGCCAAGATACTAGCCGGCGTATCGAGCAGTACTTC; CDR3: CASSQDTSRRIEQYF; V: TRBV3-1/TRBV3-2; D: NA; size: NA; J: TRBJ2-7
DNA: TGCAGCGCCCGCGGGGCGAATGAAAAACTGTTTTTT; CDR3: CSARGANEKLFF; V: TRBV29-1; D: NA; size: NA; J: TRBJ1-4
DNA: TGTGCCTGGGCCAGACAGGTCTATGGCTACACCTTC; CDR3: CAWARQVYGYTF; V: TRBV30; D: NA; size: NA; J: TRBJ1-2
DNA: TGCAGCGTTGGAGGGGAGGGGGCCCGAAACTATGGCTACACCTTC; CDR3: CSVGGEGARNYGYTF; V: TRBV29-1; D: TRBD1; size: once; J: TRBJ1-2
DNA: TGTGCCAGCAGCCGGTGGGACAGCATAAGCGAGCAGTACTTC; CDR3: CASSRWDSISEQYF; V: TRBV11-2; D: TRBD1; size: once; J: TRBJ2-7
DNA: TGTGCCAGCAGAGGGGACCAAGAGACCCAGTACTTC; CDR3: CASRGDQETQYF; V: TRBV6-5; D: NA; size: NA; J: TRBJ2-5
DNA: TGTGCCATCAGTGAGTCGGGATGGGAACCTGAAGCTTTCTTT; CDR3: CAISESGWEPEAFF; V: TRBV10-3; D: NA; size: NA; J: TRBJ1-1
DNA: TGTGCCAGCAGTTATCATCCGGGACAGGGATTCGATCAGCCCCAGCATTTT; CDR3: CASSYHPGQGFDQPQHF; V: TRBV6-2/TRBV6-3; D: TRBD1; size: NA; J: TRBJ1-5
DNA: TGTGCCAGCAGTCCGGGGGAGACCCAGTACTTC; CDR3: CASSPGETQYF; V: TRBV12-3/TRBV12-4; D: NA; size: NA; J: TRBJ2-5
DNA: TGTGCCAGCAGTCCACAGGGAGGGGAGACCCAGTACTTC; CDR3: CASSPQGGETQYF; V: TRBV5-4; D: NA; size: NA; J: TRBJ2-5
DNA: TGTGCCAGCAGTTTCCGGGATTCGCAGTATTTT; CDR3: CASSFRDSQYF; V: TRBV28; D: NA; size: NA; J: TRBJ2-3
DNA: TGCAGTGCTAGGGAATTCTATGGCTACACCTTC; CDR3: CSAREFYGYTF; V: TRBV20-1; D: NA; size: NA; J: TRBJ1-2
DNA: TGCGCCAGCAGTGTCCAGCGGGGGGTAGGAGAGACCCAGTACTTC; CDR3: CASSVQRGVGETQYF; V: TRBV10-2; D: TRBD2; size: NA; J: TRBJ2-5
DNA: TGTGCCAGCAGCGCCTCAGGATCCTACGAGCAGTACTTC; CDR3: CASSASGSYEQYF; V: TRBV9; D: NA; size: NA; J: TRBJ2-7
DNA: TGCGCCAGCAGCCACGGGACAGGGGGACTCGGGTATGGCTACACCTTC; CDR3: CASSHGTGGLGYGYTF; V: TRBV5-1; D: TRBD1; size: once; J: TRBJ1-2
DNA: TGCGCCAGCAGCAATCTAGCGGGGGGATCCTACAATGAGCAGTTCTTC; CDR3: CASSNLAGGSYNEQFF; V: TRBV5-1; D: TRBD2; size: few; J: TRBJ2-1
DNA: TGTGCCAGCAGCGTAGGAGGGACTGGGGCCAACGTCCTGACTTTC; CDR3: CASSVGGTGANVLTF; V: TRBV9; D: NA; size: NA; J: TRBJ2-6
DNA: TGTGCCAGCAGCTCAAGATGGGGACAACAGGGGGCGAGAGGCTACACCTTC; CDR3: CASSSRWGQQGARGYTF; V: TRBV21-1; D: NA; size: NA; J: TRBJ1-2
DNA: TGTGCCAGCAGTTACCTGGCCTCTGGAAACACCATATATTTT; CDR3: CASSYLASGNTIYF; V: TRBV6-5; D: NA; size: NA; J: TRBJ1-3
DNA: TGTGCCCTATACGCCGGAGGGTTGAACACTGAAGCTTTCTTT; CDR3: CALYAGGLNTEAFF; V: TRBV21-1; D: NA; size: NA; J: TRBJ1-1
DNA: TGTGCCAGCTCCGGGACAGGGGCCCAGCCCCAGCATTTT; CDR3: CASSGTGAQPQHF; V: TRBV18; D: TRBD1; size: NA; J: TRBJ1-5
DNA: TGTGCCAGCAGCCTTTTTATGAACACTGAAGCTTTCTTT; CDR3: CASSLFMNTEAFF; V: TRBV3-1/TRBV3-2; D: NA; size: NA; J: TRBJ1-1
DNA: TGTGCCAGCATGGAGCCGGGACGTGGATTCACTGAAGCTTTCTTT; CDR3: CASMEPGRGFTEAFF; V: TRBV25-1; D: NA; size: NA; J: TRBJ1-1
DNA: TGCGCCAGCAGATTAGGGGACGGGGACTATGGCTACACCTTC; CDR3: CASRLGDGDYGYTF; V: TRBV5-1; D: NA; size: NA; J: TRBJ1-2
DNA: TGTGCCAGCAGTTACTTCGTAGGCACTGAAGCTTTCTTT; CDR3: CASSYFVGTEAFF; V: TRBV6-5; D: NA; size: NA; J: TRBJ1-1
DNA: TGTGCCAGTAGACGGACAGGGACGGGAGGCAATCAGCCCCAGCATTTT; CDR3: CASRRTGTGGNQPQHF; V: TRBV19; D: TRBD1; size: NA; J: TRBJ1-5
DNA: TGTGCCACCAGCAGAGGACGGGCCGATGAAAAACTGTTTTTT; CDR3: CATSRGRADEKLFF; V: TRBV15; D: NA; size: NA; J: TRBJ1-4
DNA: TGCGCCAGCAGCTTGGATCGGGGGACTAGCACAGATACGCAGTATTTT; CDR3: CASSLDRGTSTDTQYF; V: TRBV5-1; D: NA; size: NA; J: TRBJ2-3
DNA: TGCGCCAGCAGCTTGGTGGCAGGGGATAACTATGGCTACACCTTC; CDR3: CASSLVAGDNYGYTF; V: TRBV5-1; D: NA; size: NA; J: TRBJ1-2
DNA: TGTGCCAGCAGCTTTTTTAGGGACTACGAGCAGTACTTC; CDR3: CASSFFRDYEQYF; V: TRBV5-8; D: NA; size: NA; J: TRBJ2-7
DNA: TGTGCCAGCAGCCCCTCCGGACCGAACACCGGGGAGCTGTTTTTT; CDR3: CASSPSGPNTGELFF; V: TRBV7-9; D: NA; size: NA; J: TRBJ2-2
DNA: TGTGCCAGCGCCCCATTGCAGCTCAACTATGGCTACACCTTC; CDR3: CASAPLQLNYGYTF; V: TRBV19; D: NA; size: NA; J: TRBJ1-2
DNA: TGTGCCAGCAGCGTCGAACAGGGCCTCTATGGCTACACCTTC; CDR3: CASSVEQGLYGYTF; V: TRBV5-6; D: NA; size: few; J: TRBJ1-2